This TCR beta chain was recorded in a study of Ad26.COV2.S vaccination and SARS-CoV-2 variants. Sequencing used immunoSEQ multiplex PCR; TCRdb keeps in-frame clones, though not all of them. The data hold approximately 400,000 clones, with roughly 81% observed a single time. The treatment is: 15 to 20 received Ad26.COV2.S at low or high dose, single or two shots; five or six received placebo; per-sample allocation not given. The study sampled participants on day 63 after the first vaccine or placebo injection. Cohort 1b enrolled adults aged 18-55 years in Boston. From germline, CDR1 is SGHRS and CDR2 YFSETQ. CDR3 length: 14 amino acids. V was clipped by 0 bases and J by 7 bases, with 11 bases between them.

The receptor was isolated from a person between 18 and 59 years old who received the Ad26.COV2.S COVID-19 vaccine or a placebo. This specimen consisted of peripheral blood, obtained in a trial of Ad26.COV2.S vaccine versus placebo. The rearrangement links TRBV5-1 to TRBJ2-1; TRBD1 might be the D (5 bases). The CDR3 here is CASSLEGAINEQFF. CDR3 nucleotides: TGCGCCAGCAGCTTGGAAGGGGCTATAAATGAGCAGTTCTTC.